A selection of T cell receptor beta chains follows, all from one sample in a study of T-cell memory formation after mild COVID-19. TCRdb re-called the 5' RACE reads with MiXCR, one entry per CDR3 protein. The data contain approximately 410,000 distinct CDR3 sequences, 20% to 30% of them singletons. Sequenced material: PBMCs or a T cell subset sorted from them (not recorded which). The receptors were sampled from an adult woman who had mild COVID-19 (a few samples of this study predate the infection). Cell type and time point are not known. Each CDR3 is given with its conserved first and last residue. The D gene is left open where the match is weak. Rows give clone size only sometimes, using once, few, many, or a class for an expanded clone.

>many|TRBJ1-1|TRBV12-3/TRBV12-4|.
TGTGCCAGCAGCTTCCAGGGGAGGAACACTGAAGCTTTCTTT
CASSFQGRNTEAFF
>.|TRBJ2-7|TRBV7-9|TRBD1
TGTGCCAGCAGCTCGGGACAGGGGAGTAGCGAGCAGTACTTC
CASSSGQGSSEQYF
>.|TRBJ2-3|TRBV9|TRBD1
TGTGCCAGCAGCGTAGTGGGGACAGGGGGTATAGATACGCAGTATTTT
CASSVVGTGGIDTQYF
>.|TRBJ2-7|TRBV12-3/TRBV12-4|.
TGTGCCAGCAAAATAAACCGGGCGGACGAGCAGTACTTC
CASKINRADEQYF
>.|TRBJ2-5|TRBV20-1|TRBD2
TGCAGTGCTAGGCCGTTGGCGAGGCCCGCGGGGGCCCAGTACTTC
CSARPLARPAGAQYF
>.|TRBJ1-1|TRBV6-2/TRBV6-3|TRBD1
TGTGCCAGCACCTCAGGGGGCTGGGACACTGAAGCTTTCTTT
CASTSGGWDTEAFF
>.|TRBJ1-5|TRBV7-8|.
TGTGCCAGCAGCTTAGATGGGACACAGAATCAGCCCCAGCATTTT
CASSLDGTQNQPQHF
>.|TRBJ2-3|TRBV7-2|.
TGTGCCAGCAGCTGGGCGCCTTCTAGCACAGATACGCAGTATTTT
CASSWAPSSTDTQYF
>.|TRBJ2-7|TRBV12-3/TRBV12-4|TRBD1
TGTGCCAGCAGTTTGGCAGGGACAGGGAAACACGAGCAGTACTTC
CASSLAGTGKHEQYF
>.|TRBJ1-2|TRBV29-1|TRBD1
TGCAGCGTTGGACAGGGTGGCTATGGCTACACCTTC
CSVGQGGYGYTF
>.|TRBJ2-7|TRBV24-1|.
TGTGCCACCAGTGATGGGGCCGACCGAGCCTACGAGCAGTACTTC
CATSDGADRAYEQYF
>.|TRBJ2-5|TRBV6-5|.
TGTGCCAGCAGGTACAGGGATATAACAGAGACCCAGTACTTC
CASRYRDITETQYF
>.|TRBJ2-5|TRBV3-1|.
TGTGCCAGCAGCCCGCAGAGCGGGGAGACCCAGTACTTC
CASSPQSGETQYF
>few|TRBJ1-5|TRBV4-1|.
TGCGCCAGCAGCCAAGAGGGAGGAGTTATAAATCAGCCCCAGCATTTT
CASSQEGGVINQPQHF
>few|TRBJ2-7|TRBV27|TRBD2
TGTGCCAGCAGTATAACTAGCGGGAGCTACGAGCAGTACTTC
CASSITSGSYEQYF
>.|TRBJ2-7|TRBV6-6|.
TGTGCCAGCAGTCGGGAAGTCTCCTACGAGCAGTACTTC
CASSREVSYEQYF
>.|TRBJ2-1|TRBV7-9|.
TGTGCCAGCAGCTTAGATACACTCTACAATGAGCAGTTCTTC
CASSLDTLYNEQFF
>.|TRBJ2-7|TRBV19|.
TGTGCCAGTAGTATGGAGGGGTACGAGCAGTACTTC
CASSMEGYEQYF
>.|TRBJ2-3|TRBV11-2|.
TGTGCCAGCAGCCCTCCGGGCGGGGTAGGAGATACGCAGTATTTT
CASSPPGGVGDTQYF
>.|TRBJ2-3|TRBV12-3/TRBV12-4|.
TGTGCCAGCAGTTTCCTGGATACGCAGTATTTT
CASSFLDTQYF
>.|TRBJ2-7|TRBV27|TRBD1
TGTGCCAGCAGTGGGACAGGGTTCCACGAGCAGTACTTC
CASSGTGFHEQYF
>few|TRBJ2-7|TRBV25-1|TRBD2
TGTGCCAGCAGTGAATACCGCGGGAGGTACTACGAGCAGTACTTC
CASSEYRGRYYEQYF
>few|TRBJ2-3|TRBV12-3/TRBV12-4|TRBD2
TGTGCCAGCAGCCCCCCCGGGGGGGACCCAGGTACGCAGTATTTT
CASSPPGGDPGTQYF
>few|TRBJ2-7|TRBV4-1|.
TGCGCCAGCAGCCAAACCTTTTCCTACGAGCAGTACTTC
CASSQTFSYEQYF
>few|TRBJ1-1|TRBV5-1|.
TGCGCCAGCAGCTTGTATTTCGGGGGGATAACTGAAGCTTTCTTT
CASSLYFGGITEAFF
>many|TRBJ2-7|TRBV7-8|TRBD1
TGTGCCAGCAGCCCGAATGCGGACAGGGTGTTCGGCTACGAGCAGTACTTC
CASSPNADRVFGYEQYF
>.|TRBJ2-7|TRBV28|.
TGTGCCAGCAGTTTCCCCCCCTCCCTGAGGACGGAGTACGAGCAGTACTTC
CASSFPPSLRTEYEQYF
>.|TRBJ2-1|TRBV2|TRBD1
TGTGCCAGCAGGACAGGGTATCGTACAACCTACAATGAGCAGTTCTTC
CASRTGYRTTYNEQFF
>few|TRBJ2-1|TRBV2|TRBD1
TGTGCCAGCAGCCCTCATCCAGGGGGCGGGAACAGCTACAATGAGCAGTTCTTC
CASSPHPGGGNSYNEQFF
>few|TRBJ2-7|TRBV10-2|TRBD1
TGCGCCAGCAGTGAGCCAGGGACAGGGTTCTACGAGCAGTACTTC
CASSEPGTGFYEQYF
>.|TRBJ2-2|TRBV5-1|.
TGCGCCAGCAGCTTGGAATTTGGAGAGGGCACCGGGGAGCTGTTTTTT
CASSLEFGEGTGELFF
>.|TRBJ2-1|TRBV7-3|TRBD2
TGTGCCAGCAGCCCGACTAGCGGGAGGTACAATGAGCAGTTCTTC
CASSPTSGRYNEQFF
>few|TRBJ1-5|TRBV5-6|.
TGTGCCAGCAGCTTGGCCGGTAGCAGGGGCAATCAGCCCCAGCATTTT
CASSLAGSRGNQPQHF
>.|TRBJ1-5|TRBV24-1|.
TGTGCCACCAGTGACCGGGATCAGCCCCAGCATTTT
CATSDRDQPQHF
>.|TRBJ1-3|TRBV28|TRBD1
TGTGCCAGCAGTTCCGGACAGGGTTTGTCGGGAAACACCATATATTTT
CASSSGQGLSGNTIYF
>.|TRBJ2-3|TRBV12-3/TRBV12-4|.
TGTGCCAGCAGTAGAGATAGGGCGCAGTATTTT
CASSRDRAQYF
>few|TRBJ2-1|TRBV5-1|.
TGCGCCAGCAGCTTCAGGGGACTCATGAGCTCCTACAATGAGCAGTTCTTC
CASSFRGLMSSYNEQFF
>.|TRBJ1-1|TRBV4-3|.
TGCGCCAGCAGCCAGGGACCGCTCACTGAAGCTTTCTTT
CASSQGPLTEAFF
>.|TRBJ1-2|TRBV3-1|TRBD1
TGTGCCAGCAGCCAAGGACCGGACAGGGAGGGCTATGGCTACACCTTC
CASSQGPDREGYGYTF
>few|TRBJ1-1|TRBV20-1|TRBD1
TGCAGTTCCGGACAGGTCTCCACTGAAGCTTTCTTT
CSSGQVSTEAFF
>.|TRBJ1-1|TRBV7-2|TRBD1
TGTGCCAGCAGCTTAGTGGGGACAGCGAACACTGAAGCTTTCTTT
CASSLVGTANTEAFF
>.|TRBJ2-4|TRBV30|TRBD2
TGTGCCTTAAGCGGGAGCCTAGCCAAAAACATTCAGTACTTC
CALSGSLAKNIQYF
>once|TRBJ1-1|TRBV7-9|TRBD1
TGTGCCAGCGGCCCCTTCAGGGGGGGGGATGAAGCTTTCTTT
CASGPFRGGDEAFF
>many|TRBJ2-1|TRBV7-2|TRBD2
TGTGCCAGCAGCTCCCGGGCGACTAGCGGGAGGGCCTTGTACAATGAGCAGTTCTTC
CASSSRATSGRALYNEQFF
>.|TRBJ2-1|TRBV18|TRBD2
TGTGCCAGCTCATTGCGGGGGGGCCGGAATGAGCAGTTCTTC
CASSLRGGRNEQFF
>.|TRBJ2-7|TRBV15|.
TGTGCCACCAGCAGAGAAGAACAGGGAGGCGAGCAGTACTTC
CATSREEQGGEQYF
>few|TRBJ1-1|TRBV27|.
TGTGCCAGCAGTTCGGGTTGGATTCCGAACACTGAAGCTTTCTTT
CASSSGWIPNTEAFF
>few|TRBJ1-1|TRBV12-3/TRBV12-4|.
TGTGCCAGCACCGTGGGCGGCTCCTACACTGAAGCTTTCTTT
CASTVGGSYTEAFF
>.|TRBJ2-7|TRBV3-1|.
TGTGCCAGCAGCCAAGTCAATCCGGACACAGCCTACGAGCAGTACTTC
CASSQVNPDTAYEQYF
>.|TRBJ2-7|TRBV7-6|TRBD2
TGTGCCAGCAGCTTAGGGGACGAGACTAGCGGGCGGTACGAGAAGTACTTC
CASSLGDETSGRYEKYF